Listed below are T cell receptor beta chains from one sample, sequenced in a study of blood T cell repertoires in COVID-19. Clones were sequenced by immunoSEQ multiplex PCR, and TCRdb holds only the in-frame ones, with some missing. Among under 300,000 clones listed, 70% to 85% were seen once. The source material was peripheral blood. Source of these receptors: a woman in her 40s who had recovered from COVID-19. The CDR3 runs from the conserved cysteine through the conserved F or W. D genes are given only for firm matches. Size is stated for part of the rows, as once, few or many counts, or as a class when the clone is expanded.

CDR3 length	V gene	clone size	J gene	D gene	CDR3 DNA	CDR3 protein
13	TRBV19	.	TRBJ1-5	.	TGTGCCAGTAGTCTCGGGAGCAATCAGCCCCAGCATTTT	CASSLGSNQPQHF
14	TRBV24-1	.	TRBJ1-6	.	TGTGCCACCAGTGCTTCAGGGGAGAGGTCACCCCCCCACTTT	CATSASGERSPPHF
14	TRBV18	.	TRBJ2-7	TRBD1	TGTGCCAGCTCGCGTACAGGGGGTCTGGTTGAGCAGTACTTC	CASSRTGGLVEQYF
16	TRBV5-5	once	TRBJ1-1	.	TGTGCCAGCAGCCCTGACCCGGGCAGGGTGAACACTGAAGCTTTCTTT	CASSPDPGRVNTEAFF
14	TRBV6-1	.	TRBJ1-2	TRBD1	TGTGCCAGCAGATTGGGACAGGATAACTATGGCTACACCTTC	CASRLGQDNYGYTF
15	TRBV10-1	.	TRBJ2-1	.	TGCGCCAGCAGTAGGATTGGGCGGGGGCCTTCTGAGCAGTTCTTC	CASSRIGRGPSEQFF
15	TRBV13	few	TRBJ2-5	TRBD2	TGTGCCAGCGCCAATAGCGGGGGATACCAAGAGACCCAGTACTTC	CASANSGGYQETQYF
18	TRBV12-5	.	TRBJ1-5	TRBD1	TGTGCTAGTGGTTTGGTACCACCGGACAGGTATAAAAATCAGCCCCAGCATTTT	CASGLVPPDRYKNQPQHF
14	TRBV18	.	TRBJ2-7	.	TGTGCCAGCTCACCAAGCCCGGGCGGGGAGGCTAAACACTTC	CASSPSPGGEAKHF
13	TRBV15	.	TRBJ2-7	.	TGTGCCACCAGCAGGGACAGCGCCTACGAGCAGTACTTC	CATSRDSAYEQYF
12	TRBV30	.	TRBJ2-3	.	TGTGCCTGGAGTGCAGGCACAGATACGCAGTATTTT	CAWSAGTDTQYF
14	TRBV10-3	.	TRBJ2-1	TRBD1	TGTGCCACCCGCACCCGGGACAGGGACAATGAGCAGTTCTTC	CATRTRDRDNEQFF
14	TRBV6-6	.	TRBJ2-7	.	TGTGCCAGCAGTTACTCCGGAGAGGGTGTGGAGCAGTACTTC	CASSYSGEGVEQYF
16	TRBV5-4	.	TRBJ2-7	.	TGTGCCAGCAGCTCGACAGGAGGCCCGGCGACCTACGAGCAGTACTTC	CASSSTGGPATYEQYF
15	TRBV10-3	.	TRBJ2-2	TRBD1	TGTGCCATCAGTGGAACAGGGGAAGGCACCGGGGAGCTGTTTTTT	CAISGTGEGTGELFF
16	TRBV6-1	.	TRBJ2-1	TRBD2	TGTGCCAGCAGTGAAGAGCCTAGCGGGGGGTACAATGAGCAGTTCTTC	CASSEEPSGGYNEQFF
14	TRBV30	.	TRBJ1-6	.	TGTGCCTGGAGTGTACTAGGCCCCAATTCACCCCTCCACTTT	CAWSVLGPNSPLHF
15	TRBV6-6	.	TRBJ2-2	.	TGTGCCAGCACTCTGGACAGCACGAACACCGGGGAGCTGTTTTTT	CASTLDSTNTGELFF
17	TRBV28	.	TRBJ2-7	.	TGTGCCAGCAGTTTAATAGTTACGGGGTTTTCATCCTACGAGCAGTACTTC	CASSLIVTGFSSYEQYF
13	TRBV11-2	few	TRBJ1-1	.	TGTGCCAGCAGCTTAGTAGGGGGCACTGAAGCTTTCTTT	CASSLVGGTEAFF
13	TRBV9	.	TRBJ1-5	.	TGTGCCAGCAGCGACGGTCACAATCAGCCCCAGCATTTT	CASSDGHNQPQHF
14	TRBV7-3	.	TRBJ1-6	TRBD1	TGTGCCAGCAGCTTACAGGGGGCGCATTCACCCCTCCACTTT	CASSLQGAHSPLHF
15	TRBV7-9	.	TRBJ2-3	TRBD2	TGTGCCAGCAGCCCGCGGGGGGCCCAGGAAGATACGCAGTATTTT	CASSPRGAQEDTQYF
13	TRBV10-3	.	TRBJ2-7	.	TGTGCCATCGCTCGGGATGCCAACTACGAGCAGTACTTC	CAIARDANYEQYF
13	TRBV15	.	TRBJ2-7	.	TGTGCCACCAGCAGGGGGGAGGAGTACGAGCAGTACTTC	CATSRGEEYEQYF
16	TRBV20-1	.	TRBJ2-1	TRBD2	TGCAGTGCTAGTCGAAATAGCGGGGGGGTTTACAATGAGCAGTTCTTC	CSASRNSGGVYNEQFF
14	TRBV2	.	TRBJ1-1	.	TGTGCCAGCAGTCTCAATGGCAGGGTCACTGAAGCTTTCTTT	CASSLNGRVTEAFF
15	TRBV3-1/TRBV3-2	.	TRBJ2-7	.	TGTGCCAGCAGCCAAACCGGGACACGGGGTTTCGAGCAGTACTTC	CASSQTGTRGFEQYF
13	TRBV12-3/TRBV12-4	.	TRBJ1-6	.	TGTGCCAGCAGCTGGACGGGGAATTCACCCCTCCACTTT	CASSWTGNSPLHF
16	TRBV28	.	TRBJ2-5	TRBD1	TGTGCCAGCAGTTTAGGGGGCCAGGGGGCGAAAGAGACCCAGTACTTC	CASSLGGQGAKETQYF
14	TRBV6-2/TRBV6-3	.	TRBJ1-1	.	TGTGCCAGCAGTTACTCGACGCGGTTCGGTAAATTTTTCTTT	CASSYSTRFGKFFF
15	TRBV19	.	TRBJ1-1	.	.	CASSIVGMGTSTTFF
15	TRBV15	.	TRBJ1-5	TRBD1	TGTGCCACCAGCAGGAAGACAGGGAGCAATCAGCCCCAGCATTTT	CATSRKTGSNQPQHF
15	TRBV7-9	few	TRBJ2-3	TRBD1	TGTGCCAGCAGCTTCCCCGGACAGGCCACAGATACGCAGTATTTT	CASSFPGQATDTQYF
13	TRBV12-3/TRBV12-4	.	TRBJ1-1	.	TGTGCCAGCAGTTCGCGACAGAACACTGAAGCTTTCTTT	CASSSRQNTEAFF
15	TRBV5-1	.	TRBJ2-7	.	TGCGCCAGCAGCTGGGCTCTTTCCCCCTCCTACGAGCAGTACTTC	CASSWALSPSYEQYF
13	TRBV11-3	once	TRBJ1-2	TRBD1	TGTGCCAGCAGCACCGGGACAGGGGATGGCTACACCTTC	CASSTGTGDGYTF
14	TRBV2	.	TRBJ1-3	.	TGTGCCAGCAGTGCCGACAGCACTGGAAACACCATATATTTT	CASSADSTGNTIYF
16	TRBV7-2	few	TRBJ2-3	.	TGTGCCAGCAGCTCCAGGGGGGGACTAGTATCAGATACGCAGTATTTT	CASSSRGGLVSDTQYF
14	TRBV3-1/TRBV3-2	.	TRBJ2-3	.	TGTGCCAGCAGCCAAAGGACTGGGGCAGATACGCAGTATTTT	CASSQRTGADTQYF